This T cell receptor beta chain stems from a study of blood T cell repertoires in COVID-19. Germline V gene lookup returns CDR1 SGHDN and CDR2 FVKESK. CDR3 size: 14 residues. Between the trimmed V and J ends, which lost 0 bases and 3 bases, there was a span of 8 bases. Assay: immunoSEQ multiplex PCR; the TCRdb copy retains only in-frame clones and omits some. The table has approximately 200,000 clones, 87% seen once. This clone was observed once. The source is a woman aged 25 to 39 who had recovered from COVID-19. This chain links TRBV14 with TRBJ1-1; D is uncertain. The sequenced material came from PBMCs or T cells enriched from blood (not recorded which). The CDR3 DNA sequence: TGTGCCAGCAGCCAAGATAGTCTGGACACTGAAGCTTTCTTT. Translating gives CASSQDSLDTEAFF.